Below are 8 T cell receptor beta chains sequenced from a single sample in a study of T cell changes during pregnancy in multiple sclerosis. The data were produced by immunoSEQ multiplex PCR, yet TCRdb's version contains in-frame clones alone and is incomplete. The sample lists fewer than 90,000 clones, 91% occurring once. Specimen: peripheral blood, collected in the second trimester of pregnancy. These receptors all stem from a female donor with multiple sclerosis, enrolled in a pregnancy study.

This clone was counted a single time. The CDR3 DNA reads as TGTGCCAGCAGTACGACAGGGGGCCTGGTCAATGAGCAGTTCTTC. Translation gives CASSTTGGLVNEQFF. This chain links TRBV6-6 with TRBJ2-1; 10 positions match TRBD1. Germline CDR1 MNHNY, CDR2 SVGAGI (reference sequence). This CDR3 is 15 amino acids long. The junction had 7 bases not matched to a gene; V was cut back by 5 bases and J by 6 bases.

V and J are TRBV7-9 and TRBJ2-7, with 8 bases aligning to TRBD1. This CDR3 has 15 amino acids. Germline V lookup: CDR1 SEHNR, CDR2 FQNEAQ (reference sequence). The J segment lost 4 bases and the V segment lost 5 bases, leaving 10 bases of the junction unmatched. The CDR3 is CASSTRTGQGYEQYF. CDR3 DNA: TGTGCCAGCAGCACCCGGACAGGGCAGGGGTACGAGCAGTACTTC.

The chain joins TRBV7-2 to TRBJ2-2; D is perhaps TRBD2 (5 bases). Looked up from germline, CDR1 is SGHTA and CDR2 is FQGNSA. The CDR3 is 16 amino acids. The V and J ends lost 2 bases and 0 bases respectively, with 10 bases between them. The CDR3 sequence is CASSLNSGSNTGELFF. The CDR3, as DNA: TGTGCCAGCAGCTTAAACTCGGGGTCGAACACCGGGGAGCTGTTTTTT.

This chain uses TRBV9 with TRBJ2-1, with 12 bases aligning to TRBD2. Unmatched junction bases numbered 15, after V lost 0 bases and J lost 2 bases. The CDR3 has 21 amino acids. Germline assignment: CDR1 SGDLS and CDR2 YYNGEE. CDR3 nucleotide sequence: TGTGCCAGCAGCGTAGAACTAGCGGGGGGAACCCGGGGAGTAACCTACAATGAGCAGTTCTTC. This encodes CASSVELAGGTRGVTYNEQFF.

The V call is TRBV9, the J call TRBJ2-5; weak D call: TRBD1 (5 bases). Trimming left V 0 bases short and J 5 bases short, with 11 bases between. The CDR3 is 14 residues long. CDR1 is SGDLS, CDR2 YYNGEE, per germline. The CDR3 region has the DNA TGTGCCAGCAGCGTAGCTGGCAGGGCTGAGACCCAGTACTTC. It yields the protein CASSVAGRAETQYF.

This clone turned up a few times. The CDR3 spells CASSLEWDRANTEAFF. The CDR3 DNA sequence: TGTGCCAGCAGCTTAGAATGGGACAGGGCGAACACTGAAGCTTTCTTT. The V call is TRBV13, the J call TRBJ1-1; 9 bases fit TRBD1. V shed 1 base, J shed 1 base, and the junction held 4 bases outside the gene matches. The germline gives CDR1 PRHDT, CDR2 FYEKMQ (reference sequence). The CDR3 has 16 amino acids.

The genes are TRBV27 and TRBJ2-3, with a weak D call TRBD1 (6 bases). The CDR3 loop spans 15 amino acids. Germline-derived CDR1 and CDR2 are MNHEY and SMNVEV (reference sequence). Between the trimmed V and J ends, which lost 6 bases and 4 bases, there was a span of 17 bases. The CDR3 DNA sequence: TGTGCCAGCAGCTCTTCCCAGGGGATCTCAGATACGCAGTATTTT. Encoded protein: CASSSSQGISDTQYF.

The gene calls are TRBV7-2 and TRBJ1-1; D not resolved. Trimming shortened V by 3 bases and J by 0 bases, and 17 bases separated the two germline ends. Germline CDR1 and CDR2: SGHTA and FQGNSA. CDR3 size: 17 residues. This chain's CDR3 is CASSFRKSRPMNTEAFF. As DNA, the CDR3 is TGTGCCAGCAGCTTCCGAAAGAGCAGGCCGATGAACACTGAAGCTTTCTTT.